The sample holds a few counts of the clone carrying this T cell receptor beta chain. This table comes from immunoSEQ multiplex PCR, and its TCRdb copy is limited to in-frame clones, with some not included. The table has around 5,700 clones, just under 60% seen once. The sample originates from a study of neoadjuvant anti-PD-1 for oral cavity cancer. CDR3 size: 14 residues. Trimming pared 0 bases from V and 7 bases from J, leaving 13 bases between. From germline, CDR1 is GTSNPN and CDR2 SVGIG (reference sequence). The chain combines TRBV30 with TRBJ1-5; D possibly corresponds to TRBD1 (6 bases). The receptor was derived from a person aged 35-79 years with oral cavity squamous cell carcinoma. The sample in question was tumor tissue, obtained before nivolumab (anti-PD-1) treatment. The CDR3 bases are TGTGCCTGGAGTGTATCCCTTGGGGGCCAGCCCCAGCATTTT. Its translation is CAWSVSLGGQPQHF.